The subject of this entry is one TCR beta chain. The antigen is not known. Germline V gives CDR1 SQVTM, CDR2 ANQGSEA. This CDR3 has 11 residues. The entry originates in a study of blood T cells in healthy people across ages. The study, taken as a whole, reports: It was not possible, with unsorted PBMCs, to conclusively compare naive and antigen-experienced cells.

Then a second PCR, running about 6 to 11 cycles, was carried out with a sample-barcoded 5' primer and a J-beta primer mix. TCRdb reanalysed the 5' RACE reads using MiXCR and keeps one entry per CDR3 protein. The repertoire consists of hundreds of thousands of distinct CDR3 sequences, with roughly three fifths occurring once and the leading ten covering approximately 24%. The chain combines TRBV29-1 with TRBJ2-1, with 7 bases lining up with TRBD1. The sequencing sample was made of blood. The receptor was derived from a man aged 40-49 years in good health. The CDR3 DNA sequence: TGCACCGATGACAGGGATGGTGAGCAGTTCTTC. This sequence encodes CTDDRDGEQFF.